A selection of T cell receptor beta chains follows, all from one sample in a study of cytomegalovirus exposure and HLA in healthy donors. Sequencing was performed with immunoSEQ multiplex PCR; in TCRdb, only in-frame clones are kept and a portion is missing. The sample shows about 180,000 clones, 84% of them seen only once. Material for sequencing was PBMCs. The receptors were gathered from a boy between 2 and 15 years old in good health and CMV-seronegative. The CDR3 runs from the conserved cysteine through the conserved F or W. The order of the fields is D gene, V gene, J gene, clone size, CDR3 DNA, CDR3 protein. A D gene is named only where the DNA matches it firmly. Size values are once, few and many counts, or a class for expanded clones, and some rows have none.

>TRBD1|TRBV6-1|TRBJ1-1|NA
TGTGCCAGCAGTGTCCGACAGGGGGAGAACACTGAAGCTTTCTTT
CASSVRQGENTEAFF
>NA|TRBV10-1|TRBJ1-2|NA
TGCGCCAGCAGTGAGTCCGGAGTTCACTATGGCTACACCTTC
CASSESGVHYGYTF
>NA|TRBV15|TRBJ1-4|NA
TGTGCCACCAGCAGACCTTCCGCGGGTGATGAAAAACTGTTTTTT
CATSRPSAGDEKLFF
>TRBD2|TRBV19|TRBJ2-7|NA
TGTGCCAGTAGTATGGGACTAGCGCCGGGAGAAGAGCAGTACTTC
CASSMGLAPGEEQYF
>NA|TRBV6-5|TRBJ2-1|NA
TGTGCCAGCAGTTACCGAGGATCCAATGAGCAGTTCTTC
CASSYRGSNEQFF
>TRBD1|TRBV19|TRBJ2-5|NA
TGTGCCACCAAGACAGGGGGCGCGGAGACCCAGTACTTC
CATKTGGAETQYF
>TRBD1|TRBV27|TRBJ1-2|once
TGTGCCAGCAGTCCCGGGACAGCCTTCTATGGCTACACCTTC
CASSPGTAFYGYTF
>TRBD2|TRBV6-5|TRBJ2-7|NA
TGTGCCAGCAGTCCTTTGGCGGGAGGAACTAACGAGCAGTACTTC
CASSPLAGGTNEQYF
>NA|TRBV6-5|TRBJ1-5|once
TGTGCCAGCAGCCCTGGACAGTTTAATCAGCCCCAGCATTTT
CASSPGQFNQPQHF
>TRBD1|TRBV14|TRBJ2-1|NA
TGTGCCAGCAGCCAGGGACAGGGCAGGGGTGAGCAGTTCTTC
CASSQGQGRGEQFF
>NA|TRBV11-2|TRBJ2-5|NA
TGTGCCAGCAGCTTAGGTACGGAGGGCCAAGAGACCCAGTACTTC
CASSLGTEGQETQYF
>NA|TRBV5-6|TRBJ2-5|NA
TGTGCCAGCAGCTCCGACATAAAAGAGACCCAGTACTTC
CASSSDIKETQYF
>NA|TRBV7-9|TRBJ2-7|few
TGTGCCAGTGTTGACAGCCGCTACGAGCAGTACTTC
CASVDSRYEQYF
>TRBD2|TRBV7-2|TRBJ2-1|NA
TGTGCCAGCAGCACCAGAGGTCTTAGCGGGAGGATCTACAATGAGCAGTTCTTC
CASSTRGLSGRIYNEQFF
>TRBD2|TRBV7-8|TRBJ2-3|NA
TGTGCCAGCAGCCCGGGGACTAGCGGTAACACAGATACGCAGTATTTT
CASSPGTSGNTDTQYF
>NA|TRBV7-8|TRBJ2-3|once
TGTGCCAGCAGCCCAAAAGGCGGGGAGAGGGATACGCAGTATTTT
CASSPKGGERDTQYF
>NA|TRBV9|TRBJ2-3|NA
TGTGCCAGCAGCGTAGGGGGCGGTAGCACAGATACGCAGTATTTT
CASSVGGGSTDTQYF
>TRBD2|TRBV2|TRBJ2-5|NA
TGTGCCAGCAGCCAAGCGGGGCTTTCTCAAGAGACCCAGTACTTC
CASSQAGLSQETQYF
>TRBD2|TRBV28|TRBJ2-7|NA
TGTGCCAGCAGTACCACGGTAGCGGGGAACTACGAGCAGTACTTC
CASSTTVAGNYEQYF
>TRBD1|TRBV27|TRBJ1-4|NA
TGTGCCAGCAGTGACAGGGAGGAAAGCGAAAAACTGTTTTTT
CASSDREESEKLFF
>NA|TRBV2|TRBJ2-1|few
TGTGCCAGCAGTGAACTAAAGAGTTACAATGAGCAGTTCTTC
CASSELKSYNEQFF
>TRBD1|TRBV5-6|TRBJ2-4|NA
TGTGCCAGCAGCGGACCGGGACAGGGCGGGAACATTCAGTACTTC
CASSGPGQGGNIQYF
>TRBD1|TRBV18|TRBJ1-1|few
TGTGCCAGCTCACCCGGACAGGGGGCTGAAGCTTTCTTT
CASSPGQGAEAFF
>TRBD1|TRBV19|TRBJ2-2|NA
TGTGCCAGCAGAACCTACTCAAGACAGGGAAGGACCGGGGAGCTGTTTTTT
CASRTYSRQGRTGELFF
>NA|TRBV27|TRBJ2-2|NA
TGTGCCAGCAGTTTATCAGCCGGGACCGGGGAGCTGTTTTTT
CASSLSAGTGELFF
>NA|TRBV27|TRBJ2-1|NA
TGTGCCAGCAGGAACCCCGGACTCGATGAGCAGTTCTTC
CASRNPGLDEQFF
>NA|TRBV6-6|TRBJ1-5|NA
TGTGCCAGCAGAGAACAAGGAGGGTTCAATCAGCCCCAGCATTTT
CASREQGGFNQPQHF
>NA|TRBV28|TRBJ1-3|once
TGTGCCGGCGTAAGCAGGGGTTATGGAAACACCATATATTTT
CAGVSRGYGNTIYF
>NA|TRBV6-5|TRBJ2-7|NA
TGTGCCAGCAGTTACTCTGAACGTGCTGGGAGTGAGCAGTACTTC
CASSYSERAGSEQYF
>NA|TRBV6-5|TRBJ2-2|NA
TGTGCCAGCAGTTATACAGATGTCACCGGGGAGCTGTTTTTT
CASSYTDVTGELFF
>NA|TRBV7-8|TRBJ2-7|NA
TGTGCCAGCAGCCCGCACATGGACAGCAGCTCCTACGAGCAGTACTTC
CASSPHMDSSSYEQYF
>TRBD1|TRBV7-6|TRBJ2-3|NA
TGTGCCAGCAGCTTAGGTGGGACAGGGGATTTTTGGACAGATACGCAGTATTTT
CASSLGGTGDFWTDTQYF
>TRBD1|TRBV19|TRBJ1-5|NA
TGTGCCAGTAGTAGACAGGGAAATCAGCCCCAGCATTTT
CASSRQGNQPQHF
>TRBD2|TRBV13|TRBJ2-7|NA
TGTGCCAGCAGCTTAGGAGCCTCTAGCGGGAGCCACGAGCAGTACTTC
CASSLGASSGSHEQYF
>TRBD1|TRBV19|TRBJ1-6|NA
TGTGCCAGTAGTATGATGGGACAGGGGGACGATTCACCCCTCCACTTT
CASSMMGQGDDSPLHF
>NA|TRBV6-6|TRBJ2-3|NA
TGTGCCAGCAGTTACTCGACTAGCACAGATACGCAGTATTTT
CASSYSTSTDTQYF
>TRBD2|TRBV6-1|TRBJ2-3|NA
TGTGCCAGCAGTGGGCTAGCGGGTAGCGCAGATACGCAGTATTTT
CASSGLAGSADTQYF
>TRBD2|TRBV18|TRBJ2-5|NA
TGTGCCAGCTCCGGGACTAGCGGGTATCAAGAGACCCAGTACTTC
CASSGTSGYQETQYF
>NA|TRBV5-1|TRBJ2-6|NA
TGCGCCAGCAGCTTGGACTTGAGTAGAGGAACGAGCGGCAACGTCCTGACTTTC
CASSLDLSRGTSGNVLTF
>TRBD1|TRBV10-2|TRBJ1-5|NA
TGCGCCAGCAGTGAGTCTAGGGACAGGGTGGCGCAGCCCCAGCATTTT
CASSESRDRVAQPQHF
>TRBD1|TRBV7-6|TRBJ1-1|NA
TGTGCCAGCAGCCAGACAGGGGGCACGATAAGAAACACTGAAGCTTTCTTT
CASSQTGGTIRNTEAFF
>NA|TRBV5-1|TRBJ2-1|NA
TGCGCCAGCAGCTTGGACCCGGGTCCTGTGGTTGATGAGCAGTTCTTC
CASSLDPGPVVDEQFF
>TRBD2|TRBV6-6|TRBJ2-2|NA
TGTGCCAGCAGACTAGCGGGAACTAACACCGGGGAGCTGTTTTTT
CASRLAGTNTGELFF
>TRBD2|TRBV7-6|TRBJ2-5|NA
TGTGCCAGCAGTCCGGGACTAGCGGGAGGGTTTCTGGAGACCCAGTACTTC
CASSPGLAGGFLETQYF
>TRBD1|TRBV6-5|TRBJ2-4|NA
TGTGCCAGCAGTCAACCGGGACAGACTTTGTACTTC
CASSQPGQTLYF
>TRBD2|TRBV27|TRBJ2-1|NA
TGTGCCAGCAGCCTCGGGACTAGCGGGAGGAATGAGCAGTTCTTC
CASSLGTSGRNEQFF
>TRBD1|TRBV9|TRBJ2-1|NA
TGTGCCAGCAGCGCCGCGGGACAGGCCTACAATGAGCAGTTCTTC
CASSAAGQAYNEQFF
>TRBD2|TRBV5-1|TRBJ2-1|NA
TGCGCCAGCAGGGGGGTCAGCGGGAAAAACTTTGAGCAGTTCTTC
CASRGVSGKNFEQFF
>NA|TRBV19|TRBJ2-7|once
TGTGCCAGTAGTATAGGACAGGCTACCTCCTACGAGCAGTACTTC
CASSIGQATSYEQYF
>TRBD1|TRBV25-1|TRBJ1-2|NA
TGTGCCAGCAGTGGTTCCCGGGACAGGTCCTATGGCTACACCTTC
CASSGSRDRSYGYTF
>NA|TRBV11-2|TRBJ1-2|once
TGTGCCAGCAGCTTGAGTCTCCGGGGTCCCTATGGCTACACCTTC
CASSLSLRGPYGYTF
>NA|TRBV6-6|TRBJ2-7|NA
TGTGCCAGCAGTTACTCGGCGGTTACGGCGTACGAGCAGTACTTC
CASSYSAVTAYEQYF